This entry features one T cell receptor beta chain sequence. One entry per CDR3 protein, called by TCRdb with MiXCR from the RT-PCR reads. The sample holds hundreds of thousands of distinct CDR3 sequences, around 40% seen once. The CDR3 sequence is 15 residues long. The germline V gene has CDR1 LNHDA and CDR2 SQIVND (reference sequence). V lost 7 bases to trimming and J lost 2 bases, with 15 bases between them. This specimen comes from a study of patients and donors after allogeneic stem cell transplantation. This sequence originates from a human donor who was either an allogeneic HSCT recipient or a stem cell or donor lymphocyte infusion donor (not recorded which). It is not recorded whose cells these are; they may come from a transplant donor. Specimen: blood, either unsorted or a sorted T cell fraction (not recorded which). The chain links TRBV19 to TRBJ1-5; the D gene is possibly TRBD1 (5 bases). The CDR3 DNA follows: TGTGCCAGTACCGACCGGGGCCAGGGCAATCAGCCCCAGCATTTT. Protein: CASTDRGQGNQPQHF.